Listed below are T cell receptor beta chains from one sample, sequenced in a study of T cell responses to AZD1222 COVID-19 vaccine. Here immunoSEQ multiplex PCR was the method, and the copy in TCRdb shows in-frame clones only, minus some. This table holds roughly 150,000 clones, approximately 92% found once. Source: peripheral blood, taken 28 days after the second AZD1222 dose. All receptors come from an adult who received the AZD1222 COVID-19 vaccine. The CDR3 runs from the conserved cysteine through the conserved F or W. The D gene is left open where the match is weak. Only part of the rows carry a size: once, few, many, or a class if the clone is expanded.

v_gene	abundance	len	j_gene	d_gene	CDR3nt	CDR3aa
TRBV14	NA	14	TRBJ2-3	NA	TGTGCCAGCAAGGTATCTTTAATAGGAGATACGCAGTATTTT	CASKVSLIGDTQYF
TRBV10-2	NA	15	TRBJ2-5	NA	TGCGCCAGCAAGGAGGACATGTTTATCCAAGAGACCCAGTACTTC	CASKEDMFIQETQYF
TRBV18	NA	17	TRBJ1-4	NA	TGTGCCAGCTCACCGAGGGGACCGGTTGCAACTAATGAAAAACTGTTTTTT	CASSPRGPVATNEKLFF
TRBV5-1	once	15	TRBJ2-7	TRBD1	TGCGCCAGCAGCAGCCAGGGGTTCAGGGGGAACGAGCAGTACTTC	CASSSQGFRGNEQYF
TRBV13	once	15	TRBJ2-1	TRBD2	TGTGCCAGCAGCGACCCTAGCGGGGGTTACAATGAGCAGTTCTTC	CASSDPSGGYNEQFF
TRBV2	NA	14	TRBJ2-6	NA	TGTGCCAGCACTCGGCAGTCTGGGGCCAACGTCCTGACTTTC	CASTRQSGANVLTF
TRBV7-2	NA	13	TRBJ1-2	NA	TGTGCCAGCAGCCCTAGGGCTGACTATGGCTACACCTTC	CASSPRADYGYTF
TRBV7-9	NA	15	TRBJ2-7	NA	TGTGCCAGCAGCCTCAGGATGGGGGCTAAGGGCGAGCAGTACTTC	CASSLRMGAKGEQYF
TRBV2	NA	14	TRBJ2-1	NA	TGTGCCAGCAGTGTTCAGGGGTCCTACAATGAGCAGTTCTTC	CASSVQGSYNEQFF
TRBV7-2	NA	15	TRBJ1-1	NA	TGTGCCAGCAGCTTGACGTGGGGAGTGAACACTGAAGCTTTCTTT	CASSLTWGVNTEAFF
TRBV2	NA	13	TRBJ1-1	NA	TGTGCCAGCAGTGATTTGGGGGTAACCGAAGCTTTCTTT	CASSDLGVTEAFF
TRBV27	once	16	TRBJ2-1	TRBD2	TGTGCCAGCAGTTTAGGTTCTAGCGGGAGGTTGAATGAGCAGTTCTTC	CASSLGSSGRLNEQFF